One T cell receptor beta chain is described in this entry. Mismatch with germline at one junction end may stem from a read error. The sample comes from a study of siplizumab effects on memory and regulatory T cells. The protocol was immunoSEQ multiplex PCR, while the TCRdb copy is restricted to in-frame clones and leaves out a portion. The sample gives 90,000 to 130,000 clones, roughly 92% of which show up once; around 1.3% is in the top ten. Germline-derived CDR1 and CDR2 are SGHAT and FQNNGV. The CDR3 contains 12 residues. The V and J genes are TRBV11-2 and TRBJ2-7, with no clear D. Sequencing was carried out using CD4+ T cells sorted from blood. This clonotype originated in a human donor in good health. The chain's CDR3 is CASSPTDPRVNF. The CDR3 nucleotides are TGTGCCAGCAGCCCCACGGACCCGCGCGTGAACTTC.